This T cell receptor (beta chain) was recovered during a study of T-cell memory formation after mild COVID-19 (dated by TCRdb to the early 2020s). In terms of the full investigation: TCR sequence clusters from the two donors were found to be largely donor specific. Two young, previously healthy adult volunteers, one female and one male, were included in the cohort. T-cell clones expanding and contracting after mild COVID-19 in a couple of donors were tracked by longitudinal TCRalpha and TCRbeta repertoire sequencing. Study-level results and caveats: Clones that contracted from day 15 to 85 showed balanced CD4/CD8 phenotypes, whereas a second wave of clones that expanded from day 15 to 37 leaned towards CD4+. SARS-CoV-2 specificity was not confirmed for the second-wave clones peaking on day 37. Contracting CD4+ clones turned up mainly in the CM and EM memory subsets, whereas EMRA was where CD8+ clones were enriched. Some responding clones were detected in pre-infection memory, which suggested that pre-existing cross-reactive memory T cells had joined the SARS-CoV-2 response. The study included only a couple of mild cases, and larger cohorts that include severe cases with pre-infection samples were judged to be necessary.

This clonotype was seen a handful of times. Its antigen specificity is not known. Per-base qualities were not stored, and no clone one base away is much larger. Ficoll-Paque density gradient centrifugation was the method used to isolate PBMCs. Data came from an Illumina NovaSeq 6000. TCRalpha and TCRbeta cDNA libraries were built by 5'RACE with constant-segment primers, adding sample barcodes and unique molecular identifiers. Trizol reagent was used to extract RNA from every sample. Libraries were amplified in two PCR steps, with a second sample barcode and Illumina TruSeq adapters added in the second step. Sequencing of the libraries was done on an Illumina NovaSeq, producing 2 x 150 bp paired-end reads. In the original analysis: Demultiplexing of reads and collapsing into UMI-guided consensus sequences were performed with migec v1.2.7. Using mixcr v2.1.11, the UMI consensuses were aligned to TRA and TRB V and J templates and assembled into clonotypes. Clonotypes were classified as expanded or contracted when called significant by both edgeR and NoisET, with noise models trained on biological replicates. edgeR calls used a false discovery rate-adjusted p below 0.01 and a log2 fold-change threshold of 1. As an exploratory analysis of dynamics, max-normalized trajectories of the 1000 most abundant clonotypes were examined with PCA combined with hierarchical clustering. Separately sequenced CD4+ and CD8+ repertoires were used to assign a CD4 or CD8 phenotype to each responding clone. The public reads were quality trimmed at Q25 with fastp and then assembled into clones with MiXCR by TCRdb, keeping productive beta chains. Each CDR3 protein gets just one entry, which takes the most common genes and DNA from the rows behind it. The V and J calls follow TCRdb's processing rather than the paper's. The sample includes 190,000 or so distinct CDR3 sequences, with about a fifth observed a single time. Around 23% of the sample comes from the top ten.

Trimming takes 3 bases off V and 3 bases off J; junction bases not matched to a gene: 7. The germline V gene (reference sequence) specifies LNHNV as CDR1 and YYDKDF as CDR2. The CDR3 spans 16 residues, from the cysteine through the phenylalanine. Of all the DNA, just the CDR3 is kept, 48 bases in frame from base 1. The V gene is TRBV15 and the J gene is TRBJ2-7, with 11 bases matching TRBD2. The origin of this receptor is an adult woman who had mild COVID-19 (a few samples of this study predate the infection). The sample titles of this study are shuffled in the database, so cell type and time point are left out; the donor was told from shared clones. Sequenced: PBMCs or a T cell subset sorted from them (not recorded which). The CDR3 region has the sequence CATSRDPGTSGYEQYF. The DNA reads TGTGCCACCAGCAGGGACCCCGGGACTAGCGGCTACGAGCAGTACTTC.